This is a list of T cell receptor beta chains from one sample in a study of OX40 agonist ivuxolimab in advanced cancers. TCRdb keeps only in-frame clones here, not all; method: immunoSEQ multiplex PCR. The data contain tens of thousands of clones, roughly 92% of them seen just once; the ten biggest clones take up under 0.7%. The sequencing here drew on CD4+ or CD8+ T cells sorted from blood, taken in a trial of the OX40 agonist ivuxolimab. The receptors shown here come from an adult with an advanced solid tumor such as melanoma, head and neck, liver or kidney cancer. CDR3s include the opening cysteine and the closing phenylalanine or tryptophan. A D gene is named only where the DNA matches it firmly. Some rows have no size entry. The others give once, few or many, or a class for an expanded clone.

>.|.|TRBJ1-2|TRBV5-4
TGTGCCAGCAGCTCCCCCCCCAGGACAGACTATGGCTACACCTTC
CASSSPPRTDYGYTF
>.|.|TRBJ1-4|TRBV11-2
TGTGCCAGCAGCTTAGGACAAGGGGAAAAACTGTTTTTT
CASSLGQGEKLFF
>TRBD1|.|TRBJ2-7|TRBV6-1
TGTGCCAGCAAAACGGGACAGGGCGGCTACGAGCAGTACTTC
CASKTGQGGYEQYF
>.|.|TRBJ1-1|TRBV27
TGTGCCAGCTCCCGGACGGGCCCCCTGAACACTGAAGCTTTCTTT
CASSRTGPLNTEAFF
>.|.|TRBJ2-1|TRBV7-3
TGTGCCAGCAGCTTAGGTGGCGGGGATTACAATGAGCAGTTCTTC
CASSLGGGDYNEQFF
>.|.|TRBJ1-5|TRBV6-1
TGTGCCAGCAGTGAAGGGGGGTTTAGCAATCAGCCCCAGCATTTT
CASSEGGFSNQPQHF
>.|.|TRBJ1-1|TRBV6-1
TGTGCCAGCAGGGCCCAGGGAATTAGCACTGAAGCTTTCTTT
CASRAQGISTEAFF
>.|.|TRBJ2-3|TRBV2
TGTGCCAGAGGTGGACCCACAGATACGCAGTATTTT
CARGGPTDTQYF
>TRBD2|once|TRBJ2-1|TRBV29-1
TGCAGCGTTGAGGGACTAGCGTCCTACAATGAGCAGTTCTTC
CSVEGLASYNEQFF
>.|.|TRBJ2-7|TRBV11-1
TGTGCCAGCAGCCGGGACGGCTACGAGCAGTACTTC
CASSRDGYEQYF
>TRBD2|.|TRBJ2-7|TRBV6-1
TGTGCCAGCACCCTAGCGGGAGGGGACGAGCAGTACTTC
CASTLAGGDEQYF
>.|.|TRBJ1-2|TRBV2
TGTGCCAGCAGTGACCTGGGGGGGTTTGGCTACACCTTC
CASSDLGGFGYTF
>.|.|TRBJ1-5|TRBV30
TGTGCCTGGAGTGTACAAACTAGCAATCAGCCCCAGCATTTT
CAWSVQTSNQPQHF
>.|.|TRBJ1-1|TRBV5-1
TGCGCCAGCAGCTTTGCGGGGCGTCTGGACACTGAAGCTTTCTTT
CASSFAGRLDTEAFF
>.|.|TRBJ1-4|TRBV7-2
TGTGCCAGCAGTATAGCTGGCGCACTACAAGCAACTAATGAAAAACTGTTTTTT
CASSIAGALQATNEKLFF
>TRBD1|once|TRBJ1-2|TRBV10-3
TGTGCCATCAGTGGCGGGACAGGGGTCGGCTATGGCTACACCTTC
CAISGGTGVGYGYTF
>.|.|TRBJ2-4|TRBV11-2
TGTGCCAGCAGCTTAGTGGGGGCAGGGGAAAACATTCAGTACTTC
CASSLVGAGENIQYF
>.|.|TRBJ2-7|TRBV4-1
TGCGCCAGCAGCCAAGATCTGGCAGGAACCTACGAGCAGTACTTC
CASSQDLAGTYEQYF
>.|.|TRBJ2-5|TRBV18
TGTGCCAGCTCGCAGGATTGGGGCCCAGAGACCCAGTACTTC
CASSQDWGPETQYF
>TRBD1|.|TRBJ2-5|TRBV10-3
TGTGCCATCAGCGGTACCGGGACAGGGTCAGAAGAGACCCAGTACTTC
CAISGTGTGSEETQYF
>.|few|TRBJ1-6|TRBV6-1
TGTGCCAGCAATCCAGCGGAAAATTCACCCCTCCACTTT
CASNPAENSPLHF
>.|once|TRBJ2-5|TRBV11-2
TGTGCCAGCAGCTTAGGTGTACGAATCCAAGAGACCCAGTACTTC
CASSLGVRIQETQYF
>.|.|TRBJ2-3|TRBV27
TGTGCCAGCAGTTTATCTTTTCTGGCGGGATCGAGGGGGATGTCAGATACGCAGTATTTT
CASSLSFLAGSRGMSDTQYF
>TRBD2|.|TRBJ2-5|TRBV6-1
TGTGCCAGCAGTGAAAGTAGCGGGGAAGATACCCAGTACTTC
CASSESSGEDTQYF
>.|.|TRBJ2-2|TRBV5-1
TGCGCCAGCAGCTTGGATGGGGTCGGGGAGCTGTTTTTT
CASSLDGVGELFF
>.|.|TRBJ2-3|TRBV29-1
TGCAGCGTTGAATTCTCTATGGGGGAAAGGGGCACAGATACGCAGTATTTT
CSVEFSMGERGTDTQYF
>.|.|TRBJ2-7|TRBV27
TGTGCCAGCAGTTTAGGGCCTAGGTTCTACGAGCAGTACTTC
CASSLGPRFYEQYF
>.|.|TRBJ2-5|TRBV5-6
TGTGCCAGCAGCGCCGCTGCGAAAGAGACCCAGTACTTC
CASSAAAKETQYF
>.|once|TRBJ2-2|TRBV9
TGTGCCAGCAGCGTAGGGGGCAGGACCACCGGGGAGCTGTTTTTT
CASSVGGRTTGELFF
>.|.|TRBJ2-7|TRBV19
TGTGCCAGTAGTATAGTAGGGGGTAGCTCCTACGAGCAGTACTTC
CASSIVGGSSYEQYF
>.|.|TRBJ1-1|TRBV6-5
TGTGCCGCCTCCTTTGCCAGGGGCATCAGCACTGAAGCTTTCTTT
CAASFARGISTEAFF
>.|.|TRBJ1-1|TRBV13
TGTGCCAGCAGCTTAAAGGGGAACACTGAAGCTTTCTTT
CASSLKGNTEAFF
>.|.|TRBJ2-1|TRBV5-4
TGTGCCAGCAGCTTTGCCCCGGGGAGCTCCTACAATGAGCAGTTCTTC
CASSFAPGSSYNEQFF
>.|.|TRBJ2-5|TRBV5-1
TGCGCCAGCAGCCAACTGGGAGGGGGCGCGGAGACCCAGTACTTC
CASSQLGGGAETQYF
>TRBD1|.|TRBJ1-6|TRBV4-1
TGCGCCAGCAGCCAAGATCCTGGACAGGGTTGGTCACCCCTCCACTTT
CASSQDPGQGWSPLHF
>.|.|TRBJ1-2|TRBV30
TGTGCCTGGAACCAACCGGGGGGTATAAGGTACTATGGCTACACCTTC
CAWNQPGGIRYYGYTF
>.|.|TRBJ2-5|TRBV5-1
TGCGCCAGCAGCTCTGACTCTACTCAAGAGACCCAGTACTTC
CASSSDSTQETQYF
>TRBD1|.|TRBJ1-1|TRBV29-1
TGCAGCGTCTTACAGGGGGCTGGAGGCACTGAAGCTTTCTTT
CSVLQGAGGTEAFF
>TRBD1|.|TRBJ2-6|TRBV19
TGTGCCAGTAGTATAGGGACAGGGGGCCTAGTTGGGGCCAACGTCCTGACTTTC
CASSIGTGGLVGANVLTF
>TRBD1|.|TRBJ1-1|TRBV6-5
TGTGCCAGCAGTTACGTGGGACAGGGGATGAACACTGAAGCTTTCTTT
CASSYVGQGMNTEAFF
>.|medium-sized|TRBJ1-2|TRBV6-1
TGTGCCAGCAGTGAGATCTCGAGCCTCCTAAAATATGGCTACACCTTC
CASSEISSLLKYGYTF
>.|.|TRBJ2-1|TRBV2
TGTGCCAGCAGTGGCCAGGGTAGAGGTGAGCAGTTCTTC
CASSGQGRGEQFF
>.|.|TRBJ1-2|TRBV6-5
TGTGCCGTTAGGGTGAACTATGGCTACACCTTC
CAVRVNYGYTF
>.|.|TRBJ2-3|TRBV7-2
TGTGCCAGCAGCTTCCTCACGGGTTCAGATACGCAGTATTTT
CASSFLTGSDTQYF
>.|few|TRBJ2-7|TRBV11-2
TGTGCCAGCAGGATAGGTTACGAGCAGTACTTC
CASRIGYEQYF
>.|.|TRBJ2-6|TRBV5-4
TGTGCCAGCAGCTTACCCGGGGCCAACGTCCTGACTTTC
CASSLPGANVLTF
>.|.|TRBJ2-3|TRBV6-5
TGTGCCAGCAGTTACGGGCGGGGTCCTCAGACAGATACGCAGTATTTT
CASSYGRGPQTDTQYF
>TRBD2|.|TRBJ2-1|TRBV5-1
TGCGCCAGCAGCAGCATAGCGGGAGTTGGTCCTAATGAGCAGTTCTTC
CASSSIAGVGPNEQFF
>.|.|TRBJ1-1|TRBV19
TGTGCCAGTAGTATAGATTGGGACACTGAAGCTTTCTTT
CASSIDWDTEAFF
>.|.|TRBJ1-2|TRBV4-1
TGCGCCAGCAGCCCGGCAGGTCAAGGAAATGGCTACACCTTC
CASSPAGQGNGYTF